One and the same sample provided the 26 T cell receptor beta chains below, sequenced in a study of blood T cell repertoires in COVID-19. The data were produced by immunoSEQ multiplex PCR, yet TCRdb's version contains in-frame clones alone and is incomplete. Counted here are 200,000 or so clones, approximately 89% occurring once; the ten biggest clones make up around 3.6%. The sequencing sample was made of PBMCs or T cells enriched from blood (not recorded which). These receptors were taken from a young woman who had been exposed to COVID-19.

Concerning this clone itself: The DNA is omitted, as the CDR3 cannot be located on it reliably, and the CDR3 follows TCRdb's listing. The chain recombines TRBV3-1 (or the pseudogene TRBV3-2) with TRBJ2-2; TRBD2, the table's D call, lacks a check against the DNA. The germline gives CDR1 LGHDT, CDR2 YNNKEL (reference sequence). The CDR3 contains 16 residues when both ends are counted. The CDR3 loop reads CASSPTRLAGAGSCFF.

The chain uses TRBV10-1 and TRBJ1-1; D remains unclear. The V end lost 2 bases, the J end lost 5 bases, and 9 bases lay between the germline ends. CDR1 and CDR2 (germline): WNHNN, SYGVQD (reference sequence). This CDR3 is built from 13 residues. The CDR3 region is CASSEGLRTEAFF. The CDR3, as DNA: TGCGCCAGCAGTGAGGGGTTGAGGACTGAAGCTTTCTTT.

The rearrangement links TRBV28 to TRBJ1-6; 8 bases are shared with TRBD1. J was trimmed by 11 bases and V by 5 bases; bases with no gene match: 8. The CDR3 consists of 14 residues. CDR1 is MDHEN, CDR2 SYDVKM, per germline. The CDR3 loop reads CASSTRTGRTPLHF. The CDR3 DNA is TGTGCCAGCAGTACCCGGACAGGGAGGACACCCCTCCACTTT.

This chain links TRBV15 with TRBJ1-5; the D gene is possibly TRBD1 (6 bases). V lost 3 bases and J 3 bases, leaving 12 bases between the germline ends. Per germline, CDR1 LNHNV and CDR2 YYDKDF (reference sequence). The CDR3 sequence is 15 residues long. Written as DNA, the CDR3 is TGTGCCACCAGCAGGGAAACAGGGTCCAATCAGCCCCAGCATTTT. The encoded protein is CATSRETGSNQPQHF.

This sequence joins TRBV7-2 and TRBJ2-7; TRBD2 matches 7 bases. V dropped 0 bases and J dropped 4; count of bases not matched to a gene: 6. The V gene's germline CDR1 is SGHTA and CDR2 FQGNSA. The CDR3 is 15 amino acids. The CDR3 loop reads CASSLALAVRYEQYF. The CDR3 nucleotides are TGTGCCAGCAGCTTAGCCCTAGCGGTGCGATACGAGCAGTACTTC.

The gene calls are TRBV7-9 and TRBJ2-7; 9 bases match TRBD1. The CDR3 is 17 residues long. The J segment lost 7 bases and the V segment lost 1 base, leaving 14 bases of the junction unmatched. From germline, CDR1 is SEHNR and CDR2 FQNEAQ (reference sequence). Here the CDR3 reads CASSLGRDRDRRGEQYF. The CDR3 nucleotides read TGTGCCAGCAGCTTAGGCAGGGACAGGGACCGCAGGGGAGAGCAGTACTTC.

The rearrangement joins TRBV5-1 to TRBJ2-3, with D possibly matching TRBD1 (5 bases). The V end lost 4 bases, the J end lost 4 bases, and 13 bases lay between the germline ends. Germline assignment: CDR1 SGHRS and CDR2 YFSETQ. This CDR3 is built from 14 residues. As DNA, the CDR3 is TGCGCCAGCAGCGAACCAGGGCGGCCAGATACGCAGTATTTT. Encoded protein: CASSEPGRPDTQYF.

The V and J genes are TRBV7-5 and TRBJ2-7; the D segment call TRBD1 is taken from the table without a DNA check. TRBV7-5 is labeled a pseudogene. There are 15 residues in the CDR3. This chain's CDR3 is CVRSFTAPLIYEQYF. The DNA of the CDR3 is TGTGTCAGAAGCTTTACAGCTCCCCTCATCTACGAGCAGTACTTC.

The V call is TRBV25-1, the J call TRBJ1-6, with D maybe TRBD1 (5 bases). CDR1 is MGHDK and CDR2 is SYGVNS in the germline V gene. The length of the CDR3 is 13 residues. V was cut by 6 bases and J by 11 bases, with 14 bases left in between. The CDR3 here is CASRPWEGTPLHF. CDR3 sequence (DNA): TGTGCCAGCAGACCGTGGGAGGGGACACCCCTCCACTTT.

The chain carries TRBV18 and TRBJ2-3; possibly TRBD2 for D (6 bases). Germline-derived CDR1 and CDR2 are KGHSH and LQKENI. V lost 2 bases and J 2 bases, leaving 11 bases between the germline ends. The CDR3 contains 15 residues. This CDR3 reads CASSPGAGNTDTQYF. The CDR3, as DNA: TGTGCCAGCTCACCAGGGGCGGGAAACACAGATACGCAGTATTTT.

Only one count was recorded for this clone. One end of the junction does not line up with germline, which may come from a read error. The genes are TRBV30 and TRBJ2-7, with D perhaps TRBD2 (5 bases). CDR1 GTSNPN and CDR2 SVGIG come from the germline V gene (reference sequence). The CDR3 runs 12 residues. The CDR3 sequence is CAWSPLRGFKSF. DNA of the CDR3: TGTGCCTGGAGCCCCTTACGGGGATTTAAGTCCTTC.

This clone occurred once. V and J are TRBV4-1 and TRBJ2-3; 10 bases line up with TRBD2. With V trimmed by 3 bases and J by 0 bases, 3 bases remained unmatched. CDR3 length: 16 residues. The germline CDR1 and CDR2 sequences are MGHRA and YSYEKL. The CDR3 nucleotides are TGCGCCAGCAGCCACTCTAGCGGGAGAAGCACAGATACGCAGTATTTT. Translated, it gives CASSHSSGRSTDTQYF.

The chain carries TRBV19 and TRBJ1-3; weak D call: TRBD1 (6 bases). CDR1 is LNHDA and CDR2 is SQIVND in the germline V gene (reference sequence). The CDR3 has 13 residues. Trimming pared 3 bases from V and 4 bases from J, leaving 7 bases between. The CDR3 nucleotides are TGTGCCAGTAGTATCAGGGGCGGAAACACCATATATTTT. Translating gives CASSIRGGNTIYF.

This rearrangement joins TRBV2 to TRBJ1-5; TRBD1 matches at 8 bases. V shed 7 bases and J 6 bases; nucleotides not matched to a gene: 5. The CDR3 is 13 residues long. CDR1 SNHLY and CDR2 FYNNEI come from the germline V gene. The CDR3 region has the DNA TGTGCCAGCATGAGGACAGGGAGTCAGCCCCAGCATTTT. Amino acids: CASMRTGSQPQHF.

The chain joins TRBV2 to TRBJ2-1, with TRBD2 matching 7 bases. The V segment lost 3 bases and the J segment 7 bases; nucleotides outside the gene matches: 6. Germline V CDR1 and CDR2: SNHLY, FYNNEI. The CDR3 covers 14 residues. CDR3 sequence (DNA): TGTGCCAGCAGTGACCCCCCAGCGGGGAATGAGCAGTTCTTC. Translating gives CASSDPPAGNEQFF.

The chain employs TRBV7-6 and TRBJ1-3, with 7 positions matching TRBD1. The CDR3 sequence is 14 residues long. Germline V gene data show CDR1 as SGHVS and CDR2 as FNYEAQ. V lost 7 bases, J lost 4 bases, and 7 bases stayed unmatched. The CDR3: CASNPTGAGNTIYF. Written as DNA, the CDR3 is TGTGCCAGCAACCCTACAGGGGCGGGAAACACCATATATTTT.

V and J are TRBV19 and TRBJ1-3; D is undetermined. The V end lost 3 bases, the J end lost 2 bases, and 11 bases lay between the germline ends. The CDR3 extends over 15 amino acids. Germline V gene sequence: CDR1 LNHDA, CDR2 SQIVND (reference sequence). The CDR3 coding sequence is TGTGCCAGTAGTATTTCTCCAGGTCCTGGAAACACCATATATTTT. Its protein product is CASSISPGPGNTIYF.

V and J are TRBV12-3 or TRBV12-4 and TRBJ2-7; D is possibly TRBD1 (6 bases). V gave up 6 bases and J gave up 4 bases, with 13 bases separating them. The CDR3 runs 13 residues. The CDR3 DNA reads as TGTGCCAGCAGCTCCCAGGGGACGTACGAGCAGTACTTC. Its translation: CASSSQGTYEQYF.

The chain carries TRBV19 and TRBJ1-3; 8 nucleotides line up with TRBD1. Unmatched junction bases numbered 5, after V lost 3 bases and J lost 4 bases. In germline, CDR1 is LNHDA, CDR2 SQIVND (reference sequence). The CDR3 is made up of 15 amino acids. CDR3 coding DNA: TGTGCCAGTAGTATCCTCGGGACAGGCGGAAACACCATATATTTT. This gives the protein CASSILGTGGNTIYF.

The chain employs TRBV6-5 and TRBJ1-6; no clear D gene. The germline V gene encodes CDR1 MNHEY and CDR2 SVGAGI. The V gene lost 0 bases and the J gene lost 7 bases, with 4 bases spanning the gap. The CDR3 contains 13 residues. This CDR3 is CASSYSRNSPLHF. For the CDR3, the DNA is TGTGCCAGCAGTTACTCTCGGAATTCACCCCTCCACTTT.

V is TRBV3-1 (or the pseudogene TRBV3-2) and J is TRBJ1-3; weak D call: TRBD1 (6 bases). Germline V gene sequence: CDR1 LGHDT, CDR2 YNNKEL (reference sequence). There are 15 residues in the CDR3. V lost 3 bases and J 3 bases, leaving 12 bases between the germline ends. CDR3 region: CASSHNDRSGNTIYF. The CDR3 coding sequence is TGTGCCAGCAGCCACAACGACAGGAGTGGAAACACCATATATTTT.

The gene calls are TRBV3-1 (or the pseudogene TRBV3-2) and TRBJ2-1; TRBD2 matches at 7 bases. Trimming removed 4 bases from V and 6 bases from J; junction bases left unmatched: 0. Germline CDR1 reads LGHDT; CDR2 reads YNNKEL (reference sequence). The CDR3 extends over 12 amino acids. CDR3 in DNA: TGTGCCAGCAGCCGGACTAGCAATGAGCAGTTCTTC. This sequence encodes CASSRTSNEQFF.

This chain connects TRBV4-1 to TRBJ2-3; D may be TRBD1 (6 bases). This CDR3 contains 15 residues. Germline CDR1 reads MGHRA; CDR2 reads YSYEKL. V dropped 1 base and J dropped 7 bases, with 15 bases sitting between them. CDR3 sequence (DNA): TGCGCCAGCAGCCAAGGTCTAGGGGGAGAGTATACGCAGTATTTT. Translating gives CASSQGLGGEYTQYF.

The rearrangement links TRBV11-2 to TRBJ2-1, with D possibly TRBD2 on 6 matching bases. CDR1 and CDR2 from the germline V gene are SGHAT and FQNNGV. V lost 0 bases and J lost 4, with 10 bases in between. This CDR3 spans 15 amino acids. CDR3 nucleotides: TGTGCCAGCAGCTTAGACGGGAGTGAGTACAATGAGCAGTTCTTC. Its protein product is CASSLDGSEYNEQFF.

The rearrangement joins TRBV28 to TRBJ2-3; tentative D call: TRBD2 (7 bases). V was clipped by 6 bases and J by 4 bases, with 17 bases between them. This CDR3 comprises 15 residues. From germline, CDR1 is MDHEN and CDR2 SYDVKM. DNA for the CDR3: TGTGCCAGCAGCCGCCTAGGGGGGGCTGCAGATACGCAGTATTTT. It is translated as CASSRLGGAADTQYF.

The CDR3 spells CASSLDWFNEKLFF. The CDR3 DNA reads TGCGCCAGCAGCTTGGACTGGTTCAATGAAAAACTGTTTTTT. The gene calls are TRBV5-1 and TRBJ1-4; D is unclear. The CDR3 is made up of 14 amino acids. Trimming took 0 bases from V and 5 from J, leaving 8 bases between them. Looked up from germline, CDR1 is SGHRS and CDR2 is YFSETQ.